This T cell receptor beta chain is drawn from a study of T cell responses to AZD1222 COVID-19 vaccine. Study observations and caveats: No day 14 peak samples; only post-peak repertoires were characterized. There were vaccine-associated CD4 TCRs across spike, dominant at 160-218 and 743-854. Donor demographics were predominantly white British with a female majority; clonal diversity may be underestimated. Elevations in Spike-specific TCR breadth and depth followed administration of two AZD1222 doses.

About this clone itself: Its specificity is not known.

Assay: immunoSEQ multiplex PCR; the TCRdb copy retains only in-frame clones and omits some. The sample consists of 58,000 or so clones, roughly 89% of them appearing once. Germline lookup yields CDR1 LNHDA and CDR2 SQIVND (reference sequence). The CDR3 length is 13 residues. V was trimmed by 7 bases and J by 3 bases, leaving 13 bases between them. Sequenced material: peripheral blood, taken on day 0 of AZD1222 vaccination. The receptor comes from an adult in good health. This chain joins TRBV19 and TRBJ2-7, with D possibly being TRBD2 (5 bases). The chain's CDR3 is CASKRTGDYEQYF. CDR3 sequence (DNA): TGTGCCAGTAAACGGACTGGGGACTACGAGCAGTACTTC.